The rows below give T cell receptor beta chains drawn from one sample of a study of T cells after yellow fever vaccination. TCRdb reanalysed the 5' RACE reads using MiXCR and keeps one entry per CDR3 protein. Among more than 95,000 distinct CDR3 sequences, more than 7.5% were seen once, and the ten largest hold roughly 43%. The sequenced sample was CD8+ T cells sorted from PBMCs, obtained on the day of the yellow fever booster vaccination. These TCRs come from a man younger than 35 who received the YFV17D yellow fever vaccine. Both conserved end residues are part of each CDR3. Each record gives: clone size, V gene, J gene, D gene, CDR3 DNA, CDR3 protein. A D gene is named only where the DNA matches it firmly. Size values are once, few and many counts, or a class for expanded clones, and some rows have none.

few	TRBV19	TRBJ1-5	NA	TGTGCCAGTAGTATAGAGAGCAGGGTACAGCCCCAGCATTTT	CASSIESRVQPQHF
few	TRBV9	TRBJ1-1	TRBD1	TGTGCCAGCAGCGTAGGGGGGGACAGCTCTGAAGCTTTCTTT	CASSVGGDSSEAFF
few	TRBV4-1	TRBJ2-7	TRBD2	TGCGCCAGTGGGGAGGGCTACAGCTCCTACGAGCAGTACTTC	CASGEGYSSYEQYF
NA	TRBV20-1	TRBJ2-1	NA	TGCAGTGCTAAGGGCGGGGGCGATGAGCAGTTCTTC	CSAKGGGDEQFF
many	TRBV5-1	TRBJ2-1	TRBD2	TGCGCCAGCAGCTCTAGCGGGGGGGCCTATGATGAGCAGTTCTTC	CASSSSGGAYDEQFF
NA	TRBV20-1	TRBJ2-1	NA	TGCAGTGCTAGGGGAGATGTAGCGAGGAGGAACTACAATGAGCAGTTCTTC	CSARGDVARRNYNEQFF
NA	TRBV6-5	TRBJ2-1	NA	TGTGCCAGCAGTTCGGTTACTCAAAGGTACGATGAGCAGTTCTTC	CASSSVTQRYDEQFF
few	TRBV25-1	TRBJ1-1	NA	TGTGCCAGCAGTGAATCCGCGGTCCCTGAAGCTTTCTTT	CASSESAVPEAFF
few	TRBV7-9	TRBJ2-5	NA	TGTGCCAGCAGCCCCGGGCAAGAGACCCAGTACTTC	CASSPGQETQYF
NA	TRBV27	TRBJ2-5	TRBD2	TGTGCCAGCAGTCCCGGGACTAGCGGGGTTGAGACCCAGTACTTC	CASSPGTSGVETQYF
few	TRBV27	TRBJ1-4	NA	TGTGCCAGCAGTTTAGGGGGTGCAAAACTGTTTTTT	CASSLGGAKLFF
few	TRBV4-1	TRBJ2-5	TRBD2	TGCGCCAGCAGCCAAACTAGCGGGGTTTGGGAGACCCAGTACTTC	CASSQTSGVWETQYF
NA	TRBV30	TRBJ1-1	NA	TGTGCCTGGAATTCGCAGGGGACTACTGAAGCTTTCTTT	CAWNSQGTTEAFF
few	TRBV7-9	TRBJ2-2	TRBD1	TGTGCCAGCATCACCGGGACAGGGCACACCGGGGAGCTGTTTTTT	CASITGTGHTGELFF
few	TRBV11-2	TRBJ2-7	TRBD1	TGTGCCAGCAGCGCGATTGACAGGGGCCGGGACGAGCAGTACTTC	CASSAIDRGRDEQYF
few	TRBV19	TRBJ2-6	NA	TGTGCCAGTTCTTGGGACGTCTCTGGGGCCAACGTCCTGACTTTC	CASSWDVSGANVLTF
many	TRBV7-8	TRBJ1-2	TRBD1	TGTGCCAGCAGCCGAGTAGAGGACAGGGGCTATGGCTACACCTTC	CASSRVEDRGYGYTF
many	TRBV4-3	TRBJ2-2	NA	TGCGCCAGCAGCCAAGCCCAGATCACCGGGGAGCTGTTTTTT	CASSQAQITGELFF
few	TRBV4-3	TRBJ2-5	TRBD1	TGCGCCAGCAGCCAAGATCGCAGGGGGATGGAGACCCAGTACTTC	CASSQDRRGMETQYF
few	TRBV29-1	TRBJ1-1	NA	TGCAGCGTTGGAGGGGAAGCTTTCTTT	CSVGGEAFF
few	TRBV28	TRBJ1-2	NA	TGTGCCAGCAGTTTACTCTTCGGGGAGGCTAACTATGGCTACACCTTC	CASSLLFGEANYGYTF
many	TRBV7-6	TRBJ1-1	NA	TGTGCCAGCAGCTACAGGGTACCTATGAACACTGAAGCTTTCTTT	CASSYRVPMNTEAFF
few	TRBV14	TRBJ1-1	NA	TGTGCCACCGAAGCCTTGAATCAGGGTTCAAGGAGCACTGAAGCTTTCTTT	CATEALNQGSRSTEAFF
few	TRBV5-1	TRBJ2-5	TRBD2	TGCGCCAGCAGCTTAAACGGACTAGCGGGGGGACATCAAGAGACCCAGTACTTC	CASSLNGLAGGHQETQYF
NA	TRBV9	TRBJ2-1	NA	TGTGCCAGCAGCTCCGGAGGCGGGCCCGGTGTCGAGCAGTTCTTC	CASSSGGGPGVEQFF
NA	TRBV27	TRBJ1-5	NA	TGTGCCAGCAGTGTTCAGGGGTCCAATCAGCCCCAGCATTTT	CASSVQGSNQPQHF
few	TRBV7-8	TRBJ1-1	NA	TGTGCCAGCAGCTTAAATCCCGGCACTGAAGCTTTCTTT	CASSLNPGTEAFF
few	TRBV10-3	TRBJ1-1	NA	TGTGCCATCAGTGAGTCGAGGACGGTCACTGAAGCTTTCTTT	CAISESRTVTEAFF
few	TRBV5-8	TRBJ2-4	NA	TGTGCCAGCAGCTTGGTACTCGGGTTAAACATTCAGTACTTC	CASSLVLGLNIQYF
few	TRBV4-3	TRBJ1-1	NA	TGCGCCAGCACACGGGGCACTGAAGCTTTCTTT	CASTRGTEAFF
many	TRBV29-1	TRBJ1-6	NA	TGCAGCGTTGAGGTCGCCGGGGGTTCACCCCTCCACTTT	CSVEVAGGSPLHF
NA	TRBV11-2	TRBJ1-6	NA	TGTGCCAGCAGCTCCCGGGACACCGTGGATAATTCACCCCTCCACTTT	CASSSRDTVDNSPLHF
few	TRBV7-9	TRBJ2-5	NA	TGTGCCAGCAGCTTATGGGTCCTGGGTACTGAAGAGACCCAGTACTTC	CASSLWVLGTEETQYF
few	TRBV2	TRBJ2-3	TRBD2	TGTGCCAGCAGCGGCCTTGAAGCAGCGGGGGGCCCCATGGGGGATACGCAGTATTTT	CASSGLEAAGGPMGDTQYF
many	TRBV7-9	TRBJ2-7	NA	TGTGCCAGCAGCCACCCCCCCCGCCGCGAGCAGTACTTC	CASSHPPRREQYF
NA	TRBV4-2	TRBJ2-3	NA	TGTGCCAGCAGCCTGGGGGGCCTCGGCACAGATACGCAGTATTTT	CASSLGGLGTDTQYF
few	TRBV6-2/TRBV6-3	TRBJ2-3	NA	TGTGCCAGCAGCCTGATGTGGACAGATACGCAGTATTTT	CASSLMWTDTQYF
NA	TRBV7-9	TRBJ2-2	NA	TGTGCCAGCAGCTTAAGTCCAGGGGCGATGGCCGGGGAGCTGTTTTTT	CASSLSPGAMAGELFF
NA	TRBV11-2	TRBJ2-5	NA	TGTGCCAGCAGCTTAACAGTAGGCGCACGAGAGACCCAGTACTTC	CASSLTVGARETQYF
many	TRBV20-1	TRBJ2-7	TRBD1	TGCAGCCCTCGGGACAGGAGATCCTACGAGCAGTACTTC	CSPRDRRSYEQYF